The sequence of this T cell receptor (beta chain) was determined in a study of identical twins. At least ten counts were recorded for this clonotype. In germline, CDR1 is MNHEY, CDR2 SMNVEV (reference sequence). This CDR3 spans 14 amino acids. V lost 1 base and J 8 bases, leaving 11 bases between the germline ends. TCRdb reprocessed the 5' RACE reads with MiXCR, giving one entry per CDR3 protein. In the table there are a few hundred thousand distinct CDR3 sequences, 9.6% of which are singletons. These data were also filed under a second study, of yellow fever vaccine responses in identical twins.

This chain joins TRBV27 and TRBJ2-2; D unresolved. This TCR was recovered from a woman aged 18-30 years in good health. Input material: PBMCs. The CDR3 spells CASSLFRLQGELFF. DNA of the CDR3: TGTGCCAGCAGTTTATTTCGCCTACAAGGGGAGCTGTTTTTT.